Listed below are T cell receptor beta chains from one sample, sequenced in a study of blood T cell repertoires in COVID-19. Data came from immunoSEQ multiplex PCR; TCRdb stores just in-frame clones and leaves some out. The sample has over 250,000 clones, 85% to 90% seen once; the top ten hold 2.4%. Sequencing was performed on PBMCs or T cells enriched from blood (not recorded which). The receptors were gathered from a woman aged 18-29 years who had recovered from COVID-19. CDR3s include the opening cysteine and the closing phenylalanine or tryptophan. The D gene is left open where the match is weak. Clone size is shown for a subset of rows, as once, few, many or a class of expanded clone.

CDR3: CASSRDGGGPPTEAFF
DNA: TGTGCCAGCAGCCGAGACGGCGGGGGGCCACCCACTGAAGCTTTCTTT
J: TRBJ1-1
length: 16
size: .
D: .
V: TRBV3-1/TRBV3-2

CDR3: CASSMPRRYRLNTEAFF
DNA: TGTGCCAGTAGTATGCCGCGGCGGTATCGACTGAACACTGAAGCTTTCTTT
J: TRBJ1-1
length: 17
size: .
D: .
V: TRBV19

CDR3: CASSLLTDTQYF
DNA: TGTGCCAGCAGCCTTCTCACAGATACGCAGTATTTT
J: TRBJ2-3
length: 12
size: .
D: .
V: TRBV3-1/TRBV3-2

CDR3: CASSLDRGLDHGYTF
DNA: TGTGCCAGCAGCTTAGACAGGGGGCTTGACCATGGCTACACCTTC
J: TRBJ1-2
length: 15
size: .
D: TRBD1
V: TRBV7-8

CDR3: CASSSVQGIVPQHF
DNA: TGTGCCAGCAGTTCCGTACAGGGGATTGTTCCCCAGCATTTT
J: TRBJ1-5
length: 14
size: .
D: TRBD1
V: TRBV28

CDR3: CASSPEVGQPQHF
DNA: TGTGCCAGCTCACCAGAGGTAGGACAGCCCCAGCATTTT
J: TRBJ1-5
length: 13
size: .
D: .
V: TRBV18

CDR3: CASSRQGLGTGELFF
DNA: TGTGCCAGCAGCAGACAGGGACTGGGGACCGGGGAGCTGTTTTTT
J: TRBJ2-2
length: 15
size: .
D: .
V: TRBV7-6

CDR3: CASSLCASPDSQFTEAFF
DNA: TGTGCCAGCAGTTTATGCGCCTCCCCGGACAGCCAATTCACTGAAGCTTTCTTT
J: TRBJ1-1
length: 18
size: .
D: .
V: TRBV28

CDR3: CASSRDSNSNQPQHF
DNA: TGTGCCAGCAGCCGGGACAGTAATAGCAATCAGCCCCAGCATTTT
J: TRBJ1-5
length: 15
size: once
D: TRBD1
V: TRBV3-1/TRBV3-2

CDR3: CASSFIAGGLDTQYF
DNA: TGTGCCAGCAGTTTCATAGCGGGGGGCCTCGATACGCAGTATTTT
J: TRBJ2-3
length: 15
size: .
D: TRBD2
V: TRBV28

CDR3: CASSLSIAGSPYEQYF
DNA: TGTGCCAGCAGTTTATCGATTGCAGGGTCTCCCTACGAGCAGTACTTC
J: TRBJ2-7
length: 16
size: .
D: .
V: TRBV27

CDR3: CAWSGGHFRWTF
DNA: TGTGCCTGGAGTGGGGGACACTTCAGGTGGACTTTC
J: TRBJ1-2
length: 12
size: .
D: .
V: TRBV30

CDR3: CASSLEGQGSTEAFF
DNA: TGCGCCAGCAGCTTGGAGGGACAGGGGAGCACTGAAGCTTTCTTT
J: TRBJ1-1
length: 15
size: .
D: TRBD1
V: TRBV5-1

CDR3: CASSLGAMNTEAFF
DNA: TGTGCCAGCAGTTTAGGAGCCATGAACACTGAAGCTTTCTTT
J: TRBJ1-1
length: 14
size: .
D: .
V: TRBV28

CDR3: CASSPQGVNTEAFF
DNA: TGTGCCAGCTCACCACAGGGGGTGAACACTGAAGCTTTCTTT
J: TRBJ1-1
length: 14
size: few
D: .
V: TRBV18

CDR3: CASRGLVGETQYF
DNA: TGTGCCAGCAGAGGACTAGTCGGAGAGACCCAGTACTTC
J: TRBJ2-5
length: 13
size: .
D: TRBD2
V: TRBV3-1/TRBV3-2

CDR3: CASSRPGTSGPLNEQFF
DNA: TGTGCCAGCAGCCGACCCGGGACTAGCGGGCCCCTGAATGAGCAGTTCTTC
J: TRBJ2-1
length: 17
size: .
D: TRBD2
V: TRBV3-1/TRBV3-2

CDR3: CASSEFAGAQPQHF
DNA: TGTGCCAGCAGTGAATTTGCGGGTGCGCAGCCCCAGCATTTT
J: TRBJ1-5
length: 14
size: .
D: .
V: TRBV2

CDR3: CASSPGTGGSYNSPLHF
DNA: TGTGCCAGCAGCCCCGGGACAGGTGGATCCTATAATTCACCCCTCCACTTT
J: TRBJ1-6
length: 17
size: .
D: TRBD1
V: TRBV3-1/TRBV3-2

CDR3: CASSDRGRAYGYTF
DNA: TGTGCCAGCTCTGACAGGGGGCGAGCCTATGGCTACACCTTC
J: TRBJ1-2
length: 14
size: once
D: TRBD1
V: TRBV28

CDR3: CSVPRCREQYF
DNA: TGCAGCGTCCCCCGGTGCCGCGAGCAGTACTTC
J: TRBJ2-7
length: 11
size: .
D: .
V: TRBV29-1

CDR3: CASSLQLAGAGDTQYF
DNA: TGCGCCAGCAGCCTCCAACTAGCGGGGGCGGGAGATACGCAGTATTTT
J: TRBJ2-3
length: 16
size: .
D: TRBD2
V: TRBV4-1

CDR3: CAAGGGLYTEAFF
DNA: TGCGCCGCTGGGGGGGGGCTCTACACTGAAGCTTTCTTT
J: TRBJ1-1
length: 13
size: .
D: .
V: TRBV10-2

CDR3: CASSEVGDSNQPQHF
DNA: TGTGCCAGCAGTGAGGTGGGGGACAGTAATCAGCCCCAGCATTTT
J: TRBJ1-5
length: 15
size: .
D: TRBD1
V: TRBV2

CDR3: CASSYKPGEQFF
DNA: TGTGCCAGCAGTTATAAGCCAGGGGAGCAGTTCTTC
J: TRBJ2-1
length: 12
size: .
D: .
V: TRBV6-6

CDR3: CASSLVVRRGGAQYF
DNA: TGTGCCAGCAGCTTAGTGGTCCGCCGGGGGGGGGCCCAGTACTTC
J: TRBJ2-5
length: 15
size: .
D: TRBD2
V: TRBV11-2

CDR3: CASSQGTVHEQYF
DNA: TGTGCCAGCAGCCAAGGAACGGTTCACGAGCAGTACTTC
J: TRBJ2-7
length: 13
size: .
D: .
V: TRBV3-1/TRBV3-2

CDR3: CASSELGGKAPLHF
DNA: TGTGCCAGCAGTGAACTGGGGGGGAAGGCACCCCTCCACTTT
J: TRBJ1-6
length: 14
size: .
D: .
V: TRBV6-1

CDR3: CASGSPGQGNSPLHF
DNA: TGTGCTAGTGGGTCGCCGGGACAGGGTAATTCACCCCTCCACTTT
J: TRBJ1-6
length: 15
size: .
D: TRBD1
V: TRBV12-5

CDR3: CASSSSGHRYTAFF
DNA: TGTGCCAGCAGCTCGTCGGGACACCGTTATACGGCTTTCTTT
J: TRBJ1-1
length: 14
size: few
D: .
V: TRBV5-4

CDR3: CATSDPTSGTDTQYF
DNA: TGTGCCACCAGTGATCCGACTAGCGGCACAGATACGCAGTATTTT
J: TRBJ2-3
length: 15
size: .
D: TRBD2
V: TRBV24-1

CDR3: CASRDRDGLVNTEAFF
DNA: TGCGCCAGCAGAGACAGGGACGGACTTGTGAACACTGAAGCTTTCTTT
J: TRBJ1-1
length: 16
size: .
D: TRBD1
V: TRBV10-2

CDR3: CASSVVASNYNEQFF
DNA: TGTGCCAGCAGCGTAGTGGCTAGTAATTACAATGAGCAGTTCTTC
J: TRBJ2-1
length: 15
size: .
D: .
V: TRBV9

CDR3: CASSLRQGSTEAFF
DNA: TGCGCCAGCAGCCTCAGACAGGGGAGCACTGAAGCTTTCTTT
J: TRBJ1-1
length: 14
size: .
D: TRBD1
V: TRBV5-1

CDR3: CASSLVPASGGYTF
DNA: TGTGCCAGCAGCTTGGTTCCAGCCTCAGGAGGCTACACCTTC
J: TRBJ1-2
length: 14
size: .
D: .
V: TRBV5-8

CDR3: CASSMGPQDRVIYGYTF
DNA: TGTGCCAGTAGTATGGGCCCCCAGGACAGGGTTATCTATGGCTACACCTTC
J: TRBJ1-2
length: 17
size: .
D: TRBD1
V: TRBV19

CDR3: CASSRGIGGGTGVTEAFF
DNA: TGTGCCAGCAGCCGGGGCATTGGGGGGGGGACAGGTGTCACTGAAGCTTTCTTT
J: TRBJ1-1
length: 18
size: once
D: TRBD1
V: TRBV3-1/TRBV3-2

CDR3: CASSIDRGYYEQYF
DNA: TGTGCCAGTAGTATAGATCGGGGGTACTACGAGCAGTACTTC
J: TRBJ2-7
length: 14
size: .
D: .
V: TRBV19

CDR3: CASSSVRGQETQYF
DNA: TGTGCCAGCAGCTCAGTGCGGGGGCAAGAGACCCAGTACTTC
J: TRBJ2-5
length: 14
size: .
D: TRBD2
V: TRBV11-2

CDR3: CATSDWSGGIRYF
DNA: TGTGCCACCAGTGATTGGAGCGGGGGGATCCGGTACTTC
J: TRBJ2-5
length: 13
size: .
D: TRBD2
V: TRBV24-1

CDR3: CASSQGGEYSPLHF
DNA: TGTGCCAGCAGCCAAGGGGGGGAGTATTCACCCCTCCACTTT
J: TRBJ1-6
length: 14
size: .
D: .
V: TRBV3-1/TRBV3-2

CDR3: CAGRVAYGYTF
DNA: TGTGCCGGGAGGGTAGCATATGGCTACACCTTC
J: TRBJ1-2
length: 11
size: .
D: .
V: TRBV15

CDR3: CASSLGDRGTSETQYF
DNA: TGTGCCAGCAGCCTTGGGGACAGGGGTACCTCGGAGACCCAGTACTTC
J: TRBJ2-5
length: 16
size: .
D: TRBD1
V: TRBV2

CDR3: CATNNTEAFF
DNA: TGTGCCACCAATAACACTGAAGCTTTCTTT
J: TRBJ1-1
length: 10
size: .
D: .
V: TRBV19

CDR3: CAIKGHQDSYTF
DNA: TGTGCCATCAAGGGACACCAGGACTCCTACACCTTC
J: TRBJ1-2
length: 12
size: .
D: .
V: TRBV10-3

CDR3: CASSPDRWNTEAFF
DNA: TGTGCCAGCAGTCCAGACAGGTGGAACACTGAAGCTTTCTTT
J: TRBJ1-1
length: 14
size: .
D: .
V: TRBV6-4

CDR3: CASSQSKSPLYGYTF
DNA: TGTGCCAGCAGCCAGTCAAAAAGTCCCCTCTATGGCTACACCTTC
J: TRBJ1-2
length: 15
size: .
D: .
V: TRBV2

CDR3: CASRPTGGLSYEQYF
DNA: TGTGCCAGCAGACCCACAGGGGGCTTATCCTACGAGCAGTACTTC
J: TRBJ2-7
length: 15
size: .
D: TRBD1
V: TRBV5-4

CDR3: CAISDQGNQPQHF
DNA: TGTGCCATCAGTGATCAGGGTAATCAGCCCCAGCATTTT
J: TRBJ1-5
length: 13
size: .
D: .
V: TRBV10-3

CDR3: CASSSPPGGSSYNEQFF
DNA: TGTGCCAGCAGCTCCCCCCCAGGGGGCAGCTCCTACAATGAGCAGTTCTTC
J: TRBJ2-1
length: 17
size: .
D: TRBD1
V: TRBV7-6

CDR3: CASSQPGDRAYGYTF
DNA: TGTGCCAGCAGCCAACCGGGGGACAGGGCCTATGGCTACACCTTC
J: TRBJ1-2
length: 15
size: .
D: TRBD1
V: TRBV3-1/TRBV3-2

CDR3: CASSPDLGGPLHYEQYF
DNA: TGTGCCAGCAGCCCAGACCTGGGGGGGCCACTCCACTACGAGCAGTACTTC
J: TRBJ2-7
length: 17
size: .
D: .
V: TRBV7-2

CDR3: CASSGEGVSEQYF
DNA: TGCGCCAGCAGCGGTGAAGGGGTTAGCGAGCAGTACTTC
J: TRBJ2-7
length: 13
size: .
D: .
V: TRBV5-1

CDR3: CASSLHPTVYEQYF
DNA: TGCGCCAGCAGTCTTCACCCCACGGTGTACGAGCAGTACTTC
J: TRBJ2-7
length: 14
size: .
D: .
V: TRBV5-1